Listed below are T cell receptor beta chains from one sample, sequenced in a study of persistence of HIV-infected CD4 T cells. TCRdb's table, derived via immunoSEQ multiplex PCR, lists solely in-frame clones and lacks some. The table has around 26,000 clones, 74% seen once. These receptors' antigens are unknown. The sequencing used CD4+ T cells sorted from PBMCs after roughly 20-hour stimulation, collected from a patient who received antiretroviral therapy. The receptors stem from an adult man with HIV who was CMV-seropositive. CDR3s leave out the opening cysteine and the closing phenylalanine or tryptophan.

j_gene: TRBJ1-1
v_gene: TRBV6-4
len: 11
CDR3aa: ASSRRLDTEAF

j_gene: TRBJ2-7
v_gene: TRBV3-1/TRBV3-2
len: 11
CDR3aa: ASSRLWDGEQY

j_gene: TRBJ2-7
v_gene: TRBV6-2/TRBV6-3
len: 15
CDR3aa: ASSYSTVAQFNYEQY

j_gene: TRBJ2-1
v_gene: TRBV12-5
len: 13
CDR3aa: ASGLPGLAGGGQF

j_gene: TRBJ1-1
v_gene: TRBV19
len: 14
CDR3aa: ASSIKSIGMNTEAF

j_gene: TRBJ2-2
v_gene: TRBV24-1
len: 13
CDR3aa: ATSPGTGATGELF

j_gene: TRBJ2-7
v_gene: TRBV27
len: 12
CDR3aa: ASSLLGQIYEQY

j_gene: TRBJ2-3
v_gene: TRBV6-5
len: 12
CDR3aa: ASVQGSSFDTQY

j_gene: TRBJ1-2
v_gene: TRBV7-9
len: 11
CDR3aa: ASSLDERTGYT

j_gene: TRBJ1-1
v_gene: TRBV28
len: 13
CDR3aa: ASSLTGPPHTEAF

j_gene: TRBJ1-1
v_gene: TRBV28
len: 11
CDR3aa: ASRDRPNTEAF

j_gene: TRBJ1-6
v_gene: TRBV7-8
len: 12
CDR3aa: ASSFALRDSPLH

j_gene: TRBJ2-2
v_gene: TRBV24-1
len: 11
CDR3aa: ATSDLNDGELF

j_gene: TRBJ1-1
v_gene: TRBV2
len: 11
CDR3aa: ASSARRDGEAF

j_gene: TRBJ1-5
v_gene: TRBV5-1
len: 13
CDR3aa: ASSLSSGRDQPQH

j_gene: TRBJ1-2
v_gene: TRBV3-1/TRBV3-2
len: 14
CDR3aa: ASSQLGSDIGYGYT

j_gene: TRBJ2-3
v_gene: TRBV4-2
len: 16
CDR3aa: ASSQRLAGGSSTDTQY

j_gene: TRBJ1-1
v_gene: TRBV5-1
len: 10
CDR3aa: ASSDPNTEAF

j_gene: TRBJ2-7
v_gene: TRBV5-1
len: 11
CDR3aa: ASSFEAPYEQY

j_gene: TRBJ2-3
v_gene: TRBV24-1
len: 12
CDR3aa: ATQGTSGADTQY

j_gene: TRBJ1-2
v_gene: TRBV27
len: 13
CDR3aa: ASSLDRGARYGYT

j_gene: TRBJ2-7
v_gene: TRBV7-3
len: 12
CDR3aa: ASSSAPPFYEQY